The clone carrying this T cell receptor (beta chain) has more than one count but fewer than ten. Its antigen is unidentified. At one boundary the junction diverges from the germline segment, which might be a read error. Germline CDR1 and CDR2: SGHRS and YFSETQ. This CDR3 has 12 amino acids. The data derive from a study of blood T cells in healthy people across ages. Notes on the study in general: With donor CMV status unknown, expanded clonotype changes were possibly confounded.

Total RNA extracted from each sample amounted to at least 6 micrograms. Sample-barcoded 5' priming and a J-beta primer mix drove a second PCR of about 6 to 12 cycles. TCRdb re-derived calls from the 5' RACE reads in MiXCR, one entry per CDR3 protein. The sample shows some 890,000 distinct CDR3 sequences, roughly 29% of them seen only once. The sample also formed part of further work on T cells of mothers and their children.

The rearrangement uses TRBV5-1 and TRBJ1-2; no clear D gene. Sequences were obtained from blood. This receptor was taken from a woman aged 40 to 50 in good health. CDR3 sequence reads: CAGSLVSGGYTF. In DNA form, the CDR3 reads TGCGCCGGCAGCTTGGTTTCGGGAGGCTACACCTTC.